Listed below are T cell receptor beta chains from one sample, sequenced in a study of CD8 T cells in Susac syndrome. Each CDR3 protein is one row after TCRdb ran MiXCR on the immunoSEQ multiplex PCR reads. The table shows 80,000 or so distinct CDR3 sequences, with approximately 93% occurring only once. Source material: CD8+ T cells from PBMCs. The receptors were gathered from a human donor with Susac syndrome. Each CDR3 is given without its conserved first and last residue. Fields, in order: V gene, CDR3 protein.

V: TRBV27
CDR3: ASSSRTGGLVAKNIQY

V: TRBV12-5
CDR3: ASGLPLAGGHEQY

V: TRBV27
CDR3: ASKGPGHAYEQY

V: TRBV5-1
CDR3: ASSFDGGAPETQY

V: TRBV27
CDR3: ASSSRQGMNTEAF

V: TRBV20-1
CDR3: SAGGSGGYNEQF

V: TRBV7-9
CDR3: ASSQPGGTETQY

V: TRBV9
CDR3: ASSVGQGVNEQF

V: TRBV7-8
CDR3: ASPDGEEETQY

V: TRBV12-3/TRBV12-4
CDR3: ASSLALGARQH

V: TRBV29-1
CDR3: SVEEGQAPYEQY

V: TRBV9
CDR3: ASSLGAEQY

V: TRBV27
CDR3: ASSWGQHTGELF

V: TRBV24-1
CDR3: ATSDSAGPMRY

V: TRBV5-1
CDR3: ASSLGGGTTDTQY

V: TRBV7-8
CDR3: ASSLYGPTDTQY

V: TRBV18
CDR3: ASSPSNPGGGFYNEQF

V: TRBV27
CDR3: ASSPTLADTQY

V: TRBV9
CDR3: ASSVAYRGDYQPQH

V: TRBV5-4
CDR3: ASSSTTTVSSYNSPLH

V: TRBV29-1
CDR3: SVEPDRGYEQY